Shown below are 27 T cell receptor beta chains from a single sample sequenced in a study of control samples from healthy donors and cancer patients. Generated by immunoSEQ multiplex PCR, the TCRdb table keeps only in-frame clones and is missing some. This table has approximately 70,000 clones, 84% appearing once. The sequencing input was blood. Receptors were obtained from a man aged 50-59 years in good health.

The chain employs TRBV6-2 or TRBV6-3 and TRBJ1-1; D is unclear. The CDR3 length is 13 residues. Germline V gene sequence: CDR1 MNHEY, CDR2 SVGEGT. The V gene lost 1 base and the J gene lost 3 bases, with 6 bases spanning the gap. This CDR3 reads CASSYYGYTEAFF. CDR3 nucleotide sequence: TGTGCCAGCAGTTACTATGGGTACACTGAAGCTTTCTTT.

The gene calls are TRBV5-1 and TRBJ2-5; 8 bases align to TRBD1. CDR1 is SGHRS and CDR2 is YFSETQ in the germline V gene. With 4 bases clipped from V and 4 bases from J, the junction kept 9 bases outside the gene matches. The CDR3 is 15 amino acids. CDR3: CASSRQTGGGETQYF. For the CDR3, the DNA is TGCGCCAGCAGCCGCCAAACAGGGGGAGGAGAGACCCAGTACTTC.

The J gene is TRBJ2-7, the V gene TRBV9; D gene ambiguous. CDR3 length: 15 amino acids. Trimming took off 0 bases at V and 1 base at J, with 11 bases between the two ends. CDR1 SGDLS and CDR2 YYNGEE come from the germline V gene. CDR3: CASSVEAEPSYEQYF. CDR3 sequence (DNA): TGTGCCAGCAGCGTAGAGGCTGAGCCTTCCTACGAGCAGTACTTC.

This chain connects TRBV4-3 to TRBJ2-7; D is unresolved. This CDR3 is built from 15 residues. The V end was cut by 1 base, the J end by 2 bases, with 12 bases between. Germline values: CDR1 LGHNA, CDR2 YSLEER. The chain's CDR3 is CASSQVEDRTYEQYF. In nucleotides, the CDR3 is TGCGCCAGCAGCCAAGTAGAGGACCGGACCTACGAGCAGTACTTC.

The rearrangement joins TRBV27 to TRBJ1-2; D is unclear. V was pared by 6 bases and J by 4 bases, with 12 bases between. Looked up from germline, CDR1 is MNHEY and CDR2 is SMNVEV (reference sequence). This CDR3 is 13 amino acids long. This CDR3 is CASRLRGGYGYTF. The CDR3 DNA follows: TGTGCCAGCAGACTCCGTGGTGGCTATGGCTACACCTTC.

The chain uses TRBV3-1 (or the pseudogene TRBV3-2) and TRBJ1-4, with 7 nucleotides matching TRBD1. CDR1 and CDR2 (germline): LGHDT, YNNKEL (reference sequence). The trim removed 7 bases at V and 7 bases at J, leaving 12 bases unmatched. This CDR3 is built from 15 residues. The CDR3 here is CASNLQGSPSEKLFF. The CDR3 DNA sequence: TGTGCCAGCAACCTACAGGGGAGTCCCTCTGAAAAACTGTTTTTT.

This rearrangement joins TRBV10-2 to TRBJ1-2, with D tentatively TRBD1 (5 bases). The germline V gene has CDR1 WSHSY and CDR2 SAAADI. With 6 bases removed from V and 3 bases from J, the gap between germline ends came to 11 bases. The CDR3 sequence is 13 residues long. The CDR3, as DNA: TGCGCCAGCAGGGACACTTCGGACTATGGCTACACCTTC. It specifies CASRDTSDYGYTF.

The chain is built from TRBV18 and TRBJ1-6, with 8 bases matching TRBD1. This CDR3 is 14 amino acids long. Trimming cost V 6 bases and J 7 bases; bases outside gene matches: 5. Germline V gene lookup returns CDR1 KGHSH and CDR2 LQKENI. Here the CDR3 reads CASSSQGVNSPLHF. The CDR3 DNA is TGTGCCAGCTCGTCACAGGGGGTGAATTCACCCCTCCACTTT.

The chain couples TRBV29-1 to TRBJ2-5; D possibly corresponds to TRBD1 (6 bases). Germline CDR1 and CDR2: SQVTM and ANQGSEA. Trimming removed 0 bases from V and 6 bases from J, with 14 bases in between. The CDR3 runs to 14 residues. This CDR3 reads CSVEDLGRGKTQYF. CDR3 in DNA: TGCAGCGTTGAAGATTTGGGCAGGGGCAAGACCCAGTACTTC.

The rearrangement links TRBV6-6 to TRBJ2-3, with TRBD2 identical over 7 bases. The V and J ends lost 2 bases and 4 bases, in that order; junction bases with no gene match: 3. The CDR3 has 14 residues. Germline loops: CDR1 MNHNY, CDR2 SVGAGI (reference sequence). The DNA of the CDR3 is TGTGCCAGCAGTTACCCGGGGAGGGCAGATACGCAGTATTTT. It encodes CASSYPGRADTQYF.

This clone has just a few counts. The V and J genes are TRBV7-3 and TRBJ1-1; D is unclear. The CDR3 length is 13 residues. Germline lookup yields CDR1 SGHTA and CDR2 FQGTGA. Trimming cost V 2 bases and J 4 bases, with 8 bases left between them. CDR3 DNA sequence: TGTGCCAGCAGCTTAGATCTGGGCACTGAAGCTTTCTTT. Amino acids: CASSLDLGTEAFF. Using reference TRBV7-3 and TRBJ1-1 for the parts outside the CDR3, the full variable domain is GAGVSQTPSNKVTEKGKYVELRCDPISGHTALYWYRQSLGQGPEFLIYFQGTGAADDSGLPNDRFFAVRPEGSVSTLKIQRTERGDSAVYLCASSLDLGTEAFFGQGTRLTVV.

The chain joins TRBV4-3 to TRBJ1-2; TRBD1 agrees at 7 bases. V shed 3 bases and J 0 bases; nucleotides not matched to a gene: 4. Germline V gene lookup returns CDR1 LGHNA and CDR2 YSLEER. The CDR3 extends over 15 amino acids. The CDR3 nucleotides are TGCGCCAGCAGCCAGGGACAGAAGCCTAACTATGGCTACACCTTC. Its protein product is CASSQGQKPNYGYTF.

V usage is TRBV29-1 and J usage is TRBJ1-2; 7 nucleotides align to TRBD1. The CDR3 sequence is 13 residues long. J gave up 7 bases and V 7 bases, and 12 bases lay outside the gene matches. Looked up from germline, CDR1 is SQVTM and CDR2 is ANQGSEA. The CDR3 region has the DNA TGCAGCGCCAGGGGGGGTGCCCTGGCTGGCTACACCTTC. Protein: CSARGGALAGYTF. The full variable domain, in which reference TRBV29-1 and TRBJ1-2 provide the parts outside the CDR3, is SAVISQKPSRDICQRGTSLTIQCQVDSQVTMMFWYRQQPGQSLTLIATANQGSEATYESGFVIDKFPISRPNLTFSTLTVSNMSPEDSSIYLCSARGGALAGYTFGSGTRLTVV.

This sequence joins TRBV5-1 and TRBJ1-1, with D perhaps TRBD1 (5 bases). V shed 4 bases and J shed 4 bases, with 17 bases lying between them. Germline CDR1 and CDR2: SGHRS and YFSETQ. This CDR3 contains 15 residues. The DNA for the CDR3 is TGCGCCAGCAGCCCTGAGTCAGGGAGCATCACTGAAGCTTTCTTT. Translated: CASSPESGSITEAFF.

This chain joins TRBV11-3 and TRBJ1-1, with TRBD1 identical over 7 bases. The CDR3 runs to 14 residues. CDR1 and CDR2 (germline): SGHNT, YENEEA. V lost 2 bases, J lost 5 bases, and 5 bases stayed unmatched. CDR3 in amino acids: CASSLTGAGTEAFF. The CDR3, as DNA: TGTGCCAGCAGCTTAACAGGGGCAGGGACTGAAGCTTTCTTT.

The CDR3 sequence: CASSTSDRDTGELFF. The CDR3 DNA reads as TGTGCCAGCAGTACCTCGGACAGGGACACCGGGGAGCTGTTTTTT. This chain connects TRBV6-2 or TRBV6-3 to TRBJ2-2; 8 bases align to TRBD1. Germline CDR1 reads MNHEY; CDR2 reads SVGEGT. J gave up 3 bases and V 5 bases, and 5 bases lay outside the gene matches. The CDR3 runs 15 residues.

The J gene is TRBJ2-1, the V gene TRBV6-2 or TRBV6-3; TRBD2 matches 11 bases. From germline, CDR1 is MNHEY and CDR2 SVGEGT. CDR3 length equals 15 residues. V lost 6 bases to trimming and J lost 1 base; unmatched junction nucleotides: 2. The DNA of the CDR3 is TGTGCCAGCAGGCCTAGCGGGAGGTCCTACAATGAGCAGTTCTTC. The encoded protein is CASRPSGRSYNEQFF.

The chain is built from TRBV28 and TRBJ2-7, with TRBD1 identical over 9 bases. V gave up 6 bases and J gave up 4 bases; unmatched junction bases: 19. The CDR3 runs to 18 residues. From germline, CDR1 is MDHEN and CDR2 SYDVKM. The CDR3 DNA reads TGTGCCAGCAGCCTTGGCCTCCGCGTGGGGACAGGGTTGTACGAGCAGTACTTC. Translation gives CASSLGLRVGTGLYEQYF.

The chain couples TRBV7-6 to TRBJ2-1; TRBD2 matches at 15 bases. CDR1 is SGHVS, CDR2 FNYEAQ, per germline. The CDR3 contains 19 residues. J lost 7 bases, V lost 6 bases, and 16 bases had no gene match. The CDR3 protein is CASRPLLGLAGGPRNEQFF. CDR3 DNA: TGTGCCAGCAGACCTTTGCTTGGACTAGCGGGAGGGCCTCGTAATGAGCAGTTCTTC.

V is TRBV2 and J is TRBJ1-1; 7 positions agree with TRBD1. The CDR3 loop spans 14 amino acids. V dropped 6 bases and J dropped 5; count of bases not matched to a gene: 9. The germline V gene encodes CDR1 SNHLY and CDR2 FYNNEI. The CDR3 sequence: CASRETGVRTEAFF. The CDR3 coding sequence is TGTGCCAGCAGAGAAACAGGGGTAAGGACTGAAGCTTTCTTT.

This chain links TRBV5-1 with TRBJ2-2; 11 bases line up with TRBD2. Germline V gene data show CDR1 as SGHRS and CDR2 as YFSETQ. With 5 bases clipped from V and 2 bases from J, the junction kept 8 bases outside the gene matches. The CDR3 is 17 amino acids. CDR3 loop: CASSELAGALNTGELFF. CDR3 bases: TGCGCCAGCAGTGAACTAGCGGGGGCCCTTAACACCGGGGAGCTGTTTTTT.

The chain couples TRBV28 to TRBJ2-2; D is unresolved. Germline assignment: CDR1 MDHEN and CDR2 SYDVKM. CDR3 length equals 11 residues. V lost 5 bases and J lost 10, with 8 bases in between. In DNA, the CDR3 is TGTGCCAGCAGTGCCCCCGCGGAGCTGTTTTTT. Amino acids: CASSAPAELFF.

The table lists this clone with a few counts. The chain combines TRBV2 with TRBJ1-1; D possibly corresponds to TRBD1 (6 bases). CDR1 and CDR2 (germline): SNHLY, FYNNEI. The CDR3 has 11 residues. Trimming pared 6 bases from V and 6 bases from J, leaving 8 bases between. The CDR3 region has the DNA TGTGCCAGCAGACAGGGCCCTGAAGCTTTCTTT. It translates to CASRQGPEAFF.

The chain carries TRBV6-5 and TRBJ1-5, with a weak D call TRBD1 (5 bases). Germline-derived CDR1 and CDR2 are MNHEY and SVGAGI. CDR3 length equals 15 residues. Trimming cost V 6 bases and J 5 bases, with 17 bases left between them. The CDR3 DNA reads TGTGCCAGCAGGGGGTGGAAAGGGGTGGATCAGCCCCAGCATTTT. Translated, it gives CASRGWKGVDQPQHF.

The J gene is TRBJ2-2, the V gene TRBV18, with 9 bases matching TRBD1. Germline V gene lookup returns CDR1 KGHSH and CDR2 LQKENI. This CDR3 is 18 amino acids long. J gave up 4 bases and V 1 base, and 10 bases lay outside the gene matches. The CDR3, as DNA: TGTGCCAGCTCACCACAGCCGCGGGACAGGGTAATCACCGGGGAGCTGTTTTTT. Protein product: CASSPQPRDRVITGELFF.

This clone was found once. The CDR3 here is CASSPQGFYTDTQYF. The CDR3 bases are TGTGCCAGCAGCCCCCAGGGGTTCTACACAGATACGCAGTATTTT. V gene TRBV9 combines with J gene TRBJ2-3, with D possibly matching TRBD1 (6 bases). The germline V and J ends were trimmed by 4 bases and 2 bases, with 14 bases remaining between them. This CDR3 has 15 residues. Per germline, CDR1 SGDLS and CDR2 YYNGEE.

Points on this clone: The junction departs from the called germline gene at one end, perhaps through a read error. This chain links TRBV18 with TRBJ1-1; 7 nucleotides line up with TRBD1. Germline-derived CDR1 and CDR2 are KGHSH and LQKENI. The CDR3 consists of 16 residues. DNA for the CDR3: TGTGTCAGCTCACCAGTTATAGGGGACAGTTTTAGTGAAGCTTTCTTT. It is translated as CVSSPVIGDSFSEAFF.